This TCR beta chain was identified during a study of shared clonotypes between healthy human individuals. Study results and limitations: Sampling was confined to blood; repertoires within tissues likely differ. The represented genetic and exposure-history diversity was limited by the small number of donors.

Sequencing was performed with immunoSEQ multiplex PCR; in TCRdb, only in-frame clones are kept and a portion is missing. The sample includes more than 400,000 clones, over 75% of them seen just once. A word on this clone: The antigen remains unidentified. Only one base separates this from a far larger clonotype, so it likely reflects a read error. Other DNA sequences in the same sample also yield this CDR3.

Sequenced sample: PBMCs. The source is a middle-aged woman in good health. Some clones in this sample may be carry-over from other donors' samples.

The CDR3 DNA is TGCGCCATAGGGAACCCAGGGTTTGCCTATGGCTACACCTTC. Its protein is CAIGNPGFAYGYTF. The chain has TRBV10-3 and TRBJ1-2; possible D gene TRBD1, 5 bases. Germline V gives CDR1 ENHRY, CDR2 SYGVKD. The CDR3 is 14 amino acids.